The next 12 T cell receptor beta chains were all read from a single sample in a study of T cells in Graves' hyperthyroidism and ophthalmopathy. RNA transcripts gave rise to amplified TCR beta CDR3 regions. During a first-round RT-PCR of the TCR CDR3, the HTBI primer set was used. TCRdb reprocessed the multiplex PCR reads via MiXCR and lists one record per CDR3 protein. The sample carries approximately 520,000 distinct CDR3 sequences, about 20% recorded once. Sequencing was carried out using blood. These receptors came from a man younger than 30 with Graves' hyperthyroidism.

The CDR3 bases are TGTGCCGGCTCCAAAGGGGACGGTGGCTACACCTTC. As protein: CAGSKGDGGYTF. The V call is TRBV6-1, the J call TRBJ1-2; the D gene is possibly TRBD1 (5 bases). Germline V gene lookup returns CDR1 MNHNS and CDR2 SASEGT. Between the trimmed V and J ends, which lost 11 bases and 7 bases, there was a span of 17 bases. The CDR3 length is 12 residues.

This clonotype has a handful of counts. The chain joins TRBV12-3 or TRBV12-4 to TRBJ2-5; 9 bases line up with TRBD1. The CDR3 has 15 amino acids. The V segment lost 4 bases and the J segment 4 bases; nucleotides outside the gene matches: 7. This CDR3 reads CASSSPGDRVETQYF. For the CDR3, the DNA is TGTGCCAGCAGTTCCCCTGGGGACAGGGTAGAGACCCAGTACTTC.

At least ten counts were recorded for this clonotype. The chain couples TRBV20-1 to TRBJ1-5, with 9 positions matching TRBD1. CDR1 and CDR2 from the germline V gene are DFQATT and SNEGSKA (reference sequence). This CDR3 contains 13 residues. Trimming took 5 bases from V and 2 from J; bases not matched to a gene: 1. DNA for the CDR3: TGCAGTGCTCGACAGGGGGGCAATCAGCCCCAGCATTTT. Residues: CSARQGGNQPQHF.

A few counts support this clonotype. The J gene is TRBJ1-6, the V gene TRBV7-8; D gene unclear. Germline values: CDR1 SGHVS, CDR2 FQNEAQ. The CDR3 spans 14 residues. The V and J ends lost 2 bases and 7 bases respectively, with 9 bases between them. CDR3 sequence reads: CASSLYGRNSPLHF. For the CDR3, the DNA is TGTGCCAGCAGCTTATACGGGCGAAATTCACCCCTCCACTTT.

This clonotype was counted at least ten times. The chain employs TRBV6-1 and TRBJ1-1, with TRBD1 identical over 7 bases. V dropped 9 bases and J dropped 0; count of bases not matched to a gene: 4. CDR1 is MNHNS and CDR2 is SASEGT in the germline V gene. The CDR3 is made up of 13 amino acids. The CDR3 DNA sequence: TGTGCCAGTAGGACAGGATTGAACACTGAAGCTTTCTTT. Its protein is CASRTGLNTEAFF.

This clonotype was recorded at least ten times. The chain has TRBV27 and TRBJ2-7; the match to TRBD2 covers 7 bases. The CDR3 totals 15 residues. J lost 0 bases, V lost 5 bases, and 7 bases had no gene match. The germline V gene has CDR1 MNHEY and CDR2 SMNVEV (reference sequence). DNA for the CDR3: TGTGCCAGCAGTCCCCAGGGAGGGATCTCCTACGAGCAGTACTTC. This sequence encodes CASSPQGGISYEQYF.

This clonotype has at least ten counts. The CDR3 coding sequence is TGTGCCAGCAGTCGGTCCGGGACCACCGGGGAGCTGTTTTTT. The encoded protein is CASSRSGTTGELFF. The chain recombines TRBV27 with TRBJ2-2, with D possibly called TRBD1 or TRBD2 (5 bases each). The V end lost 5 bases, the J end lost 4 bases, and 11 bases lay between the germline ends. Per germline, CDR1 MNHEY and CDR2 SMNVEV (reference sequence). The CDR3 is made up of 14 amino acids.

This clonotype has more than one count but fewer than ten. The CDR3 is CASSLGTASRAYEQYF. In nucleotides, the CDR3 is TGTGCCAGCAGCCTAGGGACAGCTTCGCGAGCTTACGAGCAGTACTTC. This chain connects TRBV7-8 to TRBJ2-7, with 7 bases identical to TRBD1. Germline V lookup: CDR1 SGHVS, CDR2 FQNEAQ. V was clipped by 5 bases and J by 4 bases; unmatched bases: 14. The CDR3 consists of 16 residues.

This clonotype turned up a few times. The chain has TRBV28 and TRBJ1-1; no clear D. The CDR3 consists of 14 residues. CDR1 is MDHEN, CDR2 SYDVKM, per germline. Trimming took 7 bases from V and 8 from J, leaving 20 bases between them. The CDR3 sequence is CASKVTSRLVEAFF. The CDR3 nucleotides read TGTGCCAGCAAGGTCACATCGAGGTTAGTGGAAGCTTTCTTT.

This clonotype was counted a few times. The chain is built from TRBV5-1 and TRBJ2-2, with a weak D call TRBD2 (6 bases). This CDR3 is built from 16 residues. V lost 1 base and J 0 bases, leaving 10 bases between the germline ends. CDR1 and CDR2 from the germline V gene are SGHRS and YFSETQ. The CDR3 DNA reads as TGCGCCAGCAGCTTGTCTAGCGCCACGAACACCGGGGAGCTGTTTTTT. This encodes CASSLSSATNTGELFF.

This clonotype was detected many times. This chain links TRBV7-8 with TRBJ1-5, with 9 bases aligning to TRBD1. The CDR3 spans 15 residues. V lost 5 bases and J lost 4; bases outside the gene matches: 6. Germline V gives CDR1 SGHVS, CDR2 FQNEAQ. In DNA form, the CDR3 reads TGTGCCAGCAGCGGCGGGACAGGGCATAATCAGCCCCAGCATTTT. As protein: CASSGGTGHNQPQHF.

This clonotype was seen at least ten times. The chain carries TRBV10-3 and TRBJ1-1; D is ambiguous. The length of the CDR3 is 14 residues. CDR1 and CDR2 from the germline V gene are ENHRY and SYGVKD. Trimming shortened V by 2 bases and J by 0 bases, and 7 bases separated the two germline ends. DNA of the CDR3: TGTGCCATCAGTGAGGGCGTGGTGAACACTGAAGCTTTCTTT. It yields the protein CAISEGVVNTEAFF.